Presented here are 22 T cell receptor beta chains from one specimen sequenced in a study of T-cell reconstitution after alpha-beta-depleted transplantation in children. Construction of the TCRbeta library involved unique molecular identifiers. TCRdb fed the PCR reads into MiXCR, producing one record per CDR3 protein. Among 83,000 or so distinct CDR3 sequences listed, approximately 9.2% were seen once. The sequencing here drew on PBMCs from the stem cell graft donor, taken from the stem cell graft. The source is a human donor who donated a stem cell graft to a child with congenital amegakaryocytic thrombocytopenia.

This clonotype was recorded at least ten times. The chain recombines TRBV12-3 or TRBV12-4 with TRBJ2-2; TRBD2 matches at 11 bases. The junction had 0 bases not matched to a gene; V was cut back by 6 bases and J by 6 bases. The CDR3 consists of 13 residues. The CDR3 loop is CASRGLAAGELFF. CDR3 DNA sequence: TGTGCCAGCAGGGGACTAGCGGCCGGGGAGCTGTTTTTT.

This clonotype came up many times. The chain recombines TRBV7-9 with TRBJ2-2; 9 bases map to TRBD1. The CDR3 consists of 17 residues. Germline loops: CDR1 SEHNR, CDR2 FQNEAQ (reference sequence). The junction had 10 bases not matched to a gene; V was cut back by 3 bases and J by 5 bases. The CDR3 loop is CASSFRTGAPGTGELFF. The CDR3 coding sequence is TGTGCCAGCAGCTTCCGGACAGGGGCCCCGGGGACCGGGGAGCTGTTTTTT.

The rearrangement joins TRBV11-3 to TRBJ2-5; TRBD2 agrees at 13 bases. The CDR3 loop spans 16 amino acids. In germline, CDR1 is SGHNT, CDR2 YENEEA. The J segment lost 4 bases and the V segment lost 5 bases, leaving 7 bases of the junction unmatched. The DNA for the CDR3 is TGTGCCAGCAGCGTGGGGACTAGCGGGATAAGAGAGACCCAGTACTTC. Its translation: CASSVGTSGIRETQYF.

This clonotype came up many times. The CDR3 sequence is CSARPSSVHTEAFF. CDR3 sequence (DNA): TGCAGTGCTAGACCTTCTTCGGTGCACACTGAAGCTTTCTTT. The J gene is TRBJ1-1, the V gene TRBV20-1; no clear D. The CDR3 is made up of 14 amino acids. Per the germline V gene, CDR1 is DFQATT and CDR2 is SNEGSKA (reference sequence). V shed 2 bases and J shed 3 bases, with 13 bases lying between them.

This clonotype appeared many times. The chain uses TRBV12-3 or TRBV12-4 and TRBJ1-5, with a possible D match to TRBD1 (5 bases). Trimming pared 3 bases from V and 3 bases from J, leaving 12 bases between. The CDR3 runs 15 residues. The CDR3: CASSFEQADNQPQHF. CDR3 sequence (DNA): TGTGCCAGCAGTTTTGAACAGGCGGACAATCAGCCCCAGCATTTT.

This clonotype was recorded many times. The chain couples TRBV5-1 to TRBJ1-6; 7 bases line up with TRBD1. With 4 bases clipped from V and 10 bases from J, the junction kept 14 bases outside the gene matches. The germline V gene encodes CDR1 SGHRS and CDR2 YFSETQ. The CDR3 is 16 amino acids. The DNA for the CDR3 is TGCGCCAGCAGCGATACAGGGGCTACCCAGGGATCACCCCTCCACTTT. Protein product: CASSDTGATQGSPLHF.

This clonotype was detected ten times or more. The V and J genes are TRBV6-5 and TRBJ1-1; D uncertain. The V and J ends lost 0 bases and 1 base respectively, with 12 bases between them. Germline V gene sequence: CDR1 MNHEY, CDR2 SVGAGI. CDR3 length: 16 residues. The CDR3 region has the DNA TGTGCCAGCAGTTACTCGTTTTGGAGCGGGAACACTGAAGCTTTCTTT. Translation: CASSYSFWSGNTEAFF.

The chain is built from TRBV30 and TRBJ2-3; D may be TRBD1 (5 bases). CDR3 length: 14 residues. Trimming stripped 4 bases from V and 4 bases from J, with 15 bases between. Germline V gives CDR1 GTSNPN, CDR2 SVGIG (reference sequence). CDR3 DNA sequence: TGTGCCTGGAATAGGGCAGGGATAGCAGATACGCAGTATTTT. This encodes CAWNRAGIADTQYF. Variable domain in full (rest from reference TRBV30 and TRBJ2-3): SQTIHQWPATLVQPVGSPLSLECTVEGTSNPNLYWYRQAAGRGLQLLFYSVGIGQISSEVPQNLSASRPQDRQFILSSKKLLLSDSGFYLCAWNRAGIADTQYFGPGTRLTVL.

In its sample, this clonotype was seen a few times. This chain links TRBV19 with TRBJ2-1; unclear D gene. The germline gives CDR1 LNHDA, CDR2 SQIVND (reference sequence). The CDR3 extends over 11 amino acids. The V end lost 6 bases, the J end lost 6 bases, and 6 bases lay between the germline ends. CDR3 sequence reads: CASRKGNEQFF. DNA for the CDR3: TGTGCCAGTAGAAAGGGCAATGAGCAGTTCTTC.

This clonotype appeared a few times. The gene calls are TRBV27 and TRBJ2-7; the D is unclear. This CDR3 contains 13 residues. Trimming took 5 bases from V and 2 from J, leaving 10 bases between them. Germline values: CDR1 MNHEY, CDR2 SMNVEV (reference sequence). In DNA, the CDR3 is TGTGCCAGCAGTAACGCCGATGCCTACGAGCAGTACTTC. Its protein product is CASSNADAYEQYF.

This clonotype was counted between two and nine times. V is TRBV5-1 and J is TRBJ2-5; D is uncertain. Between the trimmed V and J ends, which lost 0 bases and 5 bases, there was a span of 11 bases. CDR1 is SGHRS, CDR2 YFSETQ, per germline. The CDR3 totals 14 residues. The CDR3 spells CASSLAPGRETQYF. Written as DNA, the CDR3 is TGCGCCAGCAGCTTGGCCCCAGGACGGGAGACCCAGTACTTC.

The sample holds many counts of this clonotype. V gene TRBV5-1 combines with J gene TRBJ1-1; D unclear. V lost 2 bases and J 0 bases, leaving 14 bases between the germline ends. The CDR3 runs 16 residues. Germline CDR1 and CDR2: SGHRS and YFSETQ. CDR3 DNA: TGCGCCAGCAGCTTAGGCCCAGGCCGCATGAACACTGAAGCTTTCTTT. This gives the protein CASSLGPGRMNTEAFF.

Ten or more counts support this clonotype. As DNA, the CDR3 is TGCGCCAGCAGCGTCGACAGGCCGGGGAACACTGAAGCTTTCTTT. It translates to CASSVDRPGNTEAFF. This chain connects TRBV5-1 to TRBJ1-1; D is perhaps TRBD1 (6 bases). CDR1 is SGHRS and CDR2 is YFSETQ in the germline V gene. This CDR3 region has 15 residues. V was shortened by 4 bases and J by 1 base, with 14 bases between the two germline ends.

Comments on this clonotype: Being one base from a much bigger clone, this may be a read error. CDR3 sequence (DNA): TGCTGTGCTAGAGTCCTAGCGGGGGGTGACACAGATACGCAGTATTTT. As protein: CCARVLAGGDTDTQYF. The chain couples TRBV20-1 to TRBJ2-3, with 11 bases identical to TRBD2. Germline V gene sequence: CDR1 DFQATT, CDR2 SNEGSKA (reference sequence). The CDR3 has 16 amino acids.

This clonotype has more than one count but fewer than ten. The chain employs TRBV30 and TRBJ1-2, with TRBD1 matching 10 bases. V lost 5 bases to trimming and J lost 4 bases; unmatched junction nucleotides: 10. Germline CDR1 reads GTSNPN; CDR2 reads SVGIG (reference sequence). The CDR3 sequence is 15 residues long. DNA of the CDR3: TGTGCCTGGGATACCGGGACAGGGGTGTTCTATGGCTACACCTTC. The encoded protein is CAWDTGTGVFYGYTF.

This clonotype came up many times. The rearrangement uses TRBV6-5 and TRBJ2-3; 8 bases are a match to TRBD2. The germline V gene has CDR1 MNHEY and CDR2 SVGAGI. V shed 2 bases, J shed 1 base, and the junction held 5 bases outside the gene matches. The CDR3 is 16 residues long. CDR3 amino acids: CASSYGRGAGTDTQYF. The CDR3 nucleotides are TGTGCCAGCAGTTACGGGCGGGGGGCGGGCACAGATACGCAGTATTTT.

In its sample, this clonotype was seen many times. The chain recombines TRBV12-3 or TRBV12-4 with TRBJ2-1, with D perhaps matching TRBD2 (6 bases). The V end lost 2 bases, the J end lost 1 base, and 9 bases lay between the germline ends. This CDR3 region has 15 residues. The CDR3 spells CASSLRSGSYNEQFF. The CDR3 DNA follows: TGTGCCAGCAGTTTACGAAGCGGGTCCTACAATGAGCAGTTCTTC.

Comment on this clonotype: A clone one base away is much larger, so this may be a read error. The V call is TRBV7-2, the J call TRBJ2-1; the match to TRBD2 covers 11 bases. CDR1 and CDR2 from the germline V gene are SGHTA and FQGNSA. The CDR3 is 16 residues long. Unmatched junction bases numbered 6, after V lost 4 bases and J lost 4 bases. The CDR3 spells CASSSKSSGRYNEQFF. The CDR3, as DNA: TGTGCCAGCAGCTCAAAGTCTAGCGGGAGGTACAATGAGCAGTTCTTC. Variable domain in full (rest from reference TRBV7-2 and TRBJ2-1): GAGVSQSPSNKVTEKGKDVELRCDPISGHTALYWYRQSLGQGLEFLIYFQGNSAPDKSGLPSDRFSAERTGGSVSTLTIQRTQQEDSAVYLCASSSKSSGRYNEQFFGPGTRLTVL.

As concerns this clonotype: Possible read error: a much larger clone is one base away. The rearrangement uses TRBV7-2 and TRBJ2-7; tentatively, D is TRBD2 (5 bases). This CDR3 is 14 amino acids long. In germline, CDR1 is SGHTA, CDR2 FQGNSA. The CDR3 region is CASTLGYLADEQYF. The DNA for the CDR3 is TGTGCCAGCACCTTAGGGTACCTAGCCGACGAGCAGTACTTC. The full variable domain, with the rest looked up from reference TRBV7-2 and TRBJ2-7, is GAGVSQSPSNKVTEKGKDVELRCDPISGHTALYWYRQSLGQGLEFLIYFQGNSAPDKSGLPSDRFSAERTGGSVSTLTIQRTQQEDSAVYLCASTLGYLADEQYFGPGTRLTVT.

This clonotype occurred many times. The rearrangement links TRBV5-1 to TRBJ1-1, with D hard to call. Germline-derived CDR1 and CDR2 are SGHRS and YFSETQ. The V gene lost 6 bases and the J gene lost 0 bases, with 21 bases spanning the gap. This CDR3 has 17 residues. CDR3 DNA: TGCGCCAGCAAGTCTGCCGGGGAACTCGGCATGAACACTGAAGCTTTCTTT. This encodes CASKSAGELGMNTEAFF.

The CDR3 nucleotides read TGTGCCAGCAGCCAACGGGGTAGCGGGAGCTCCTACGAGCAGTACTTC. Amino acids: CASSQRGSGSSYEQYF. The rearrangement joins TRBV3-1 to TRBJ2-7, with 9 bases aligning to TRBD2. CDR1 and CDR2 (germline): LGHDT, YNNKEL (reference sequence). CDR3 length equals 16 residues. V lost 2 bases to trimming and J lost 0 bases; unmatched junction nucleotides: 5.

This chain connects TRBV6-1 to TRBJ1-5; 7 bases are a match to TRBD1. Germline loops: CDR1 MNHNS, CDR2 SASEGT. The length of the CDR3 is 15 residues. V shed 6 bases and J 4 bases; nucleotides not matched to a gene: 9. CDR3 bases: TGTGCCAGCAGCCCCGACAGGGAATCAAATCAGCCCCAGCATTTT. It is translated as CASSPDRESNQPQHF.